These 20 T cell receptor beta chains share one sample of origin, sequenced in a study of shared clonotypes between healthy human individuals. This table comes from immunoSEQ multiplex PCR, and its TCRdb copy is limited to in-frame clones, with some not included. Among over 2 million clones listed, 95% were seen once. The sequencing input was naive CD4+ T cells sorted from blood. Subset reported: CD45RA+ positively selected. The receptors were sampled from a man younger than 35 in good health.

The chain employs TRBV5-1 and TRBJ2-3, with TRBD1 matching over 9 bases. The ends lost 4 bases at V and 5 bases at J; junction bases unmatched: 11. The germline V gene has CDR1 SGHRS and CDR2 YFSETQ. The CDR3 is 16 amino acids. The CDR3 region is CASSQLQGAQQDTQYF. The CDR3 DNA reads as TGCGCCAGCAGCCAACTACAGGGGGCGCAGCAAGATACGCAGTATTTT.

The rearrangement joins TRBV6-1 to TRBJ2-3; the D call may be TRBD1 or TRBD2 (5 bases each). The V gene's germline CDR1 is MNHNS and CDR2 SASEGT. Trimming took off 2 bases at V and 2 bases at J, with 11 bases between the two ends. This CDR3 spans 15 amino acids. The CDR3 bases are TGTGCCAGCAGTGAACTGGCAGGGACCACAGATACGCAGTATTTT. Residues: CASSELAGTTDTQYF.

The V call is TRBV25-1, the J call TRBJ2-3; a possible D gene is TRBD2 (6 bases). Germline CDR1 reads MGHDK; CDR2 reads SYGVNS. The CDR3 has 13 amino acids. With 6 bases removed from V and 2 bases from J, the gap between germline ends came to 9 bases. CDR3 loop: CASSRTTTDTQYF. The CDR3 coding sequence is TGTGCCAGCAGCCGGACTACCACAGATACGCAGTATTTT.

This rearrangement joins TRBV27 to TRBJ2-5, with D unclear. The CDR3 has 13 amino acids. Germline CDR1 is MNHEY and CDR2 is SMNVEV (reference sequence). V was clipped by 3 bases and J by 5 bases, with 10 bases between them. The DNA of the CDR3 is TGTGCCAGCAGTTTTATTCCCCCGGAGACCCAGTACTTC. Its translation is CASSFIPPETQYF.

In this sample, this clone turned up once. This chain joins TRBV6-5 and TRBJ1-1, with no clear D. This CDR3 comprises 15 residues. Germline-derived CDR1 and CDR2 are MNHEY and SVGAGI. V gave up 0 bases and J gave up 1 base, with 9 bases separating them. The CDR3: CASSYSMGRNTEAFF. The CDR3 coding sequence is TGTGCCAGCAGTTACTCAATGGGCCGGAACACTGAAGCTTTCTTT.

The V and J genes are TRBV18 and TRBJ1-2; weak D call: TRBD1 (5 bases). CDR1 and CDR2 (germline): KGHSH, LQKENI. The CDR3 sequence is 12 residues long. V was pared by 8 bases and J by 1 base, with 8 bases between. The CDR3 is CASQGVNYGYTF. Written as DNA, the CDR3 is TGTGCCAGCCAGGGTGTTAACTATGGCTACACCTTC.

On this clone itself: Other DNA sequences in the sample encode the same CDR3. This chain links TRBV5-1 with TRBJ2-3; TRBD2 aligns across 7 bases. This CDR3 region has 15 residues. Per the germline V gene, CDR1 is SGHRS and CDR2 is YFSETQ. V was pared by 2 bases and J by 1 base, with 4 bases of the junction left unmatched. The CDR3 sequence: CASSLPGGGTDTQYF. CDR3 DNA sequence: TGCGCCAGCAGCTTACCGGGAGGTGGCACAGATACGCAGTATTTT.

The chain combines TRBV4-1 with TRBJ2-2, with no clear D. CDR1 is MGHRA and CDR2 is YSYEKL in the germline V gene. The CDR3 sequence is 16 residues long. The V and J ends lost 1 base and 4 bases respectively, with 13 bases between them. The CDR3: CASSQGALAGTGELFF. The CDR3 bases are TGCGCCAGCAGCCAAGGGGCCTTAGCTGGCACCGGGGAGCTGTTTTTT.

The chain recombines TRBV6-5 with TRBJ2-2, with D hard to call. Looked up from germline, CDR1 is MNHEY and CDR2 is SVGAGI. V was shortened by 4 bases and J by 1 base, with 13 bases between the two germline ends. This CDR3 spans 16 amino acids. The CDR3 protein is CASSSKTPGNTGELFF. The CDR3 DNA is TGTGCCAGCAGTTCCAAGACACCAGGGAACACCGGGGAGCTGTTTTTT.

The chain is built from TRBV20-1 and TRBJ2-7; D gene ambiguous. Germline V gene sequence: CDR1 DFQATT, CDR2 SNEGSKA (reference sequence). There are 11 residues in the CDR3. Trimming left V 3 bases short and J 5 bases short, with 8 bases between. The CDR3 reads CSASPENEQYF. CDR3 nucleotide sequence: TGCAGTGCTAGTCCAGAGAACGAGCAGTACTTC.

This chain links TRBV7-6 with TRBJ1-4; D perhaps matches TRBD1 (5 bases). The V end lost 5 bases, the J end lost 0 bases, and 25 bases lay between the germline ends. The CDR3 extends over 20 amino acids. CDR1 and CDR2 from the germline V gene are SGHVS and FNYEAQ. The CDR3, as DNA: TGTGCCAGCAGCCCCAGCGGCGGAGGGTGGGGGTTTTCAACTAATGAAAAACTGTTTTTT. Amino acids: CASSPSGGGWGFSTNEKLFF. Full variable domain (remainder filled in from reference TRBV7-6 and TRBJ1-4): GAGVSQSPRYKVTKRGQDVALRCDPISGHVSLYWYRQALGQGPEFLTYFNYEAQQDKSGLPNDRFSAERPEGSISTLTIQRTEQRDSAMYRCASSPSGGGWGFSTNEKLFFGSGTQLSVL.

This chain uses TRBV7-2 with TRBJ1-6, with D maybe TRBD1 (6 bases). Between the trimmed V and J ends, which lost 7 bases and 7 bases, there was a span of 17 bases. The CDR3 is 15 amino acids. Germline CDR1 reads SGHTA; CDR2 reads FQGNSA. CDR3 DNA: TGTGCCAGCAACCAACAGGGAACGGGGAATTCACCCCTCCACTTT. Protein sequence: CASNQQGTGNSPLHF.

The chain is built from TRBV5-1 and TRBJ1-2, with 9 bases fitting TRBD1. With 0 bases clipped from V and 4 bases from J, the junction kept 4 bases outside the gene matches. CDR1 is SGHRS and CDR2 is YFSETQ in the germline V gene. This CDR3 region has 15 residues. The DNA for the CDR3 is TGCGCCAGCAGCTTGGACGGACAGGGGACCTATGGCTACACCTTC. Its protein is CASSLDGQGTYGYTF.

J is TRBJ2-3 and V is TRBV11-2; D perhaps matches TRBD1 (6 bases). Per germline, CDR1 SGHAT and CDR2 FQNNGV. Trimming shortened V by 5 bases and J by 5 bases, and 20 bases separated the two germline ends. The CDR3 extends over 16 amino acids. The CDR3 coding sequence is TGTGCCAGCAGCCCCAGGGGTGGCCAGGGGCGAGATACGCAGTATTTT. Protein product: CASSPRGGQGRDTQYF.

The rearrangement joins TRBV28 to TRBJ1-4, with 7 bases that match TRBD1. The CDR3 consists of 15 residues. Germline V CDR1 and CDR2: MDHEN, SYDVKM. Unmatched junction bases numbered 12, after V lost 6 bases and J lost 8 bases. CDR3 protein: CASRPTGISGEKLFF. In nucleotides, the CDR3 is TGTGCCAGCAGGCCGACAGGGATAAGCGGGGAAAAACTGTTTTTT.

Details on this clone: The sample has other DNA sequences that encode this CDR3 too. The CDR3 spells CASSQGQNYEQYF. CDR3 coding DNA: TGTGCCAGCAGTCAAGGACAAAACTACGAGCAGTACTTC. The chain employs TRBV6-5 and TRBJ2-7; D may be TRBD1 (5 bases). Germline lookup yields CDR1 MNHEY and CDR2 SVGAGI. This CDR3 is built from 13 residues. V was shortened by 5 bases and J by 3 bases, with 11 bases between the two germline ends.

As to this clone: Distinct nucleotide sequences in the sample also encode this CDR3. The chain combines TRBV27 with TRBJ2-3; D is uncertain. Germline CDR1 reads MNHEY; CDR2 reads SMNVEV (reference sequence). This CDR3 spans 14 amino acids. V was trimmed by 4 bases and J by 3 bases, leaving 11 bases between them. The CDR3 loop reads CASSSEQFTDTQYF. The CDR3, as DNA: TGTGCCAGCAGTTCTGAACAGTTTACAGATACGCAGTATTTT.

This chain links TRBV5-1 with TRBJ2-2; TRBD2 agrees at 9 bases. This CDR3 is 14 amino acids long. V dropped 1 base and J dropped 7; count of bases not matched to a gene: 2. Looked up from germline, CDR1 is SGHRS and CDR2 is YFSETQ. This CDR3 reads CASSLLAGDGELFF. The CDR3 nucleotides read TGCGCCAGCAGCTTGTTAGCGGGGGACGGGGAGCTGTTTTTT.

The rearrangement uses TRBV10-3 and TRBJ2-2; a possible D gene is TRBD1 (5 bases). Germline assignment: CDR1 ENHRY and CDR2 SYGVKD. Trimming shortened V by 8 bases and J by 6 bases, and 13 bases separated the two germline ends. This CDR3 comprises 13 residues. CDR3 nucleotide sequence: TGTGCCATCGGTTCCCAGGGCGCCGGGGAGCTGTTTTTT. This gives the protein CAIGSQGAGELFF.

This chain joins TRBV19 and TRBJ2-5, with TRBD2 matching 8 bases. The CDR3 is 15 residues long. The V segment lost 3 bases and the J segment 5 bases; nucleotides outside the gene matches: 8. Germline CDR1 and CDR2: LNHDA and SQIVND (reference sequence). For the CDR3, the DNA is TGTGCCAGTAGTATGGCCGGACTAGCCGGGGAGACCCAGTACTTC. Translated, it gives CASSMAGLAGETQYF. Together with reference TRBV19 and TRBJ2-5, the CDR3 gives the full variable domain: DGGITQSPKYLFRKEGQNVTLSCEQNLNHDAMYWYRQDPGQGLRLIYYSQIVNDFQKGDIAEGYSVSREKKESFPLTVTSAQKNPTAFYLCASSMAGLAGETQYFGPGTRLLVL.